This passage covers 24 T cell receptor beta chains from one sample sequenced in a study of metastatic and nonmetastatic thyroid tumors. TCRdb reprocessed the PCR reads via MiXCR. This sample has about 40,000 clones, with 17% found just once. There were no patients who had received any treatment before thyroid surgery. Sample: tumor tissue. All receptors come from a female donor with papillary thyroid cancer or a benign thyroid nodule (not recorded which). Some clones in this sample may be carry-over from other donors' samples.

With respect to this clone: One end of the junction does not line up with germline, which may come from a read error. The same CDR3 can be traced to other DNA sequences in this sample. The rearrangement joins TRBV11-1 to TRBJ2-2; 7 positions match TRBD1. This CDR3 has 15 amino acids. The germline V gene encodes CDR1 SGHAT and CDR2 FQDESV (reference sequence). DNA for the CDR3: TGTGCCAACAGCTCTGGGACAGCGAACACCGCGGAGCTGTTTTTT. This translates into CANSSGTANTAELFF.

This clone was detected ten times or more. A junction boundary mismatches the germline segment, possibly from a read error. The chain links TRBV10-2 to TRBJ2-1, with 10 nucleotides matching TRBD2. CDR1 and CDR2 (germline): WSHSY, SAAADI. This CDR3 comprises 14 residues. DNA of the CDR3: TGCGCCAGCCGTGAACGGACTAGCGGAAATGAGCAGTTCTTC. The encoded protein is CASRERTSGNEQFF.

This clone was observed many times. The chain recombines TRBV6-5 with TRBJ2-5; tentatively, D is TRBD2 (5 bases). Germline CDR1 is MNHEY and CDR2 is SVGAGI. Trimming took 0 bases from V and 4 from J, leaving 9 bases between them. This CDR3 is built from 14 residues. CDR3 region: CASSYSIRGETQYF. The CDR3 DNA reads TGTGCCAGCAGTTACTCGATCCGGGGAGAGACCCAGTACTTC.

This clone has more than one count but fewer than ten. A much more abundant neighbour one base away suggests this may be a read error. The same CDR3 also results from other DNA sequences found in this sample. CDR3 region: CASSHNSGELFF. CDR3 bases: TGTGCCAGCAGTCACAATAGCGGTGAGCTGTTTTTT. The chain carries TRBV6-1 and TRBJ2-2, with D possibly TRBD2 on 6 matching bases. V dropped 5 bases and J dropped 11 bases, with 12 bases sitting between them. The CDR3 extends over 12 amino acids. Germline lookup yields CDR1 MNHNS and CDR2 SASEGT.

This clone has ten or more counts. The sample holds other DNA sequences that translate to the same CDR3. The chain is built from TRBV20-1 and TRBJ2-5; 8 positions agree with TRBD2. This CDR3 has 15 residues. Germline CDR1 is DFQATT and CDR2 is SNEGSKA (reference sequence). V was pared by 3 bases and J by 5 bases, with 11 bases of the junction left unmatched. The CDR3: CSARPLRREVETQYF. CDR3 bases: TGCAGTGCTAGGCCGTTACGGCGGGAGGTCGAGACCCAGTACTTC.

This clone has ten or more counts. The chain has TRBV5-8 and TRBJ2-1; 11 nucleotides match TRBD2. The CDR3 consists of 16 residues. Trimming took 2 bases from V and 4 from J; bases not matched to a gene: 5. From germline, CDR1 is SGHTS and CDR2 YDEGEE. Here the CDR3 DNA reads TGTGCCAGCAGCTTCCGGACTAGCGGGCGTTACAATGAGCAGTTCTTC. This codes for CASSFRTSGRYNEQFF.

This clone was picked up many times. The gene calls are TRBV6-2 or TRBV6-3 and TRBJ1-5, with D unclear. The CDR3 has 13 amino acids. CDR1 is MNHEY and CDR2 is SVGEGT in the germline V gene. The V and J ends lost 8 bases and 4 bases respectively, with 12 bases between them. The CDR3 sequence is CASRQGGNQPQHF. DNA of the CDR3: TGTGCCAGCCGCCAAGGCGGTAATCAGCCCCAGCATTTT.

V usage is TRBV5-6 and J usage is TRBJ2-3; no clear D gene. The germline V gene has CDR1 SGHDT and CDR2 YYEEEE. The CDR3 is made up of 13 amino acids. Trimming pared 5 bases from V and 4 bases from J, leaving 11 bases between. CDR3 sequence (DNA): TGTGCCAGCAGTTACAAGGTGGCAGATACGCAGTATTTT. It yields the protein CASSYKVADTQYF.

The table lists this clone with many counts. The chain is built from TRBV5-1 and TRBJ2-7; possibly TRBD1 or TRBD2 for D (5 bases each). V shed 3 bases and J shed 2 bases, with 15 bases lying between them. CDR1 is SGHRS and CDR2 is YFSETQ in the germline V gene. This CDR3 region has 15 residues. The DNA for the CDR3 is TGCGCCAGCAGCTCGGACCCTTCGGGGCCCTACGAGCAGTACTTC. It yields the protein CASSSDPSGPYEQYF. Variable domain in full (rest from reference TRBV5-1 and TRBJ2-7): KAGVTQTPRYLIKTRGQQVTLSCSPISGHRSVSWYQQTPGQGLQFLFEYFSETQRNKGNFPGRFSGRQFSNSRSEMNVSTLELGDSALYLCASSSDPSGPYEQYFGPGTRLTVT.

This clone showed up many times. This chain joins TRBV4-1 and TRBJ2-7; 9 nucleotides agree with TRBD2. V lost 1 base to trimming and J lost 4 bases; unmatched junction nucleotides: 2. Germline CDR1 reads MGHRA; CDR2 reads YSYEKL. The CDR3 is made up of 14 amino acids. The chain's CDR3 is CASSQVSGSYEQYF. The CDR3 DNA reads TGCGCCAGCAGCCAAGTTAGCGGGAGTTACGAGCAGTACTTC.

This clone was seen many times. CDR3 DNA sequence: TGTGCCAGCAGTTTGCAGGCGAGCTCCTACGAGCAGTACTTC. Protein product: CASSLQASSYEQYF. This chain connects TRBV28 to TRBJ2-7; D is unresolved. CDR1 and CDR2 (germline): MDHEN, SYDVKM. The CDR3 covers 14 residues. Trimming pared 3 bases from V and 0 bases from J, leaving 9 bases between. Filled out from reference TRBV28 and TRBJ2-7, the complete variable domain reads DVKVTQSSRYLVKRTGEKVFLECVQDMDHENMFWYRQDPGLGLRLIYFSYDVKMKEKGDIPEGYSVSREKKERFSLILESASTNQTSMYLCASSLQASSYEQYFGPGTRLTVT.

This clone was recorded at least ten times. The rearrangement links TRBV7-9 to TRBJ1-4; D uncertain. Trimming pared 7 bases from V and 8 bases from J, leaving 11 bases between. The CDR3 spans 12 residues. Germline CDR1 SEHNR, CDR2 FQNEAQ (reference sequence). The DNA for the CDR3 is TGTGCCAGCACCGACGCCGGAGAAAAACTGTTTTTT. This gives the protein CASTDAGEKLFF.

This clone was counted at least ten times. A much larger clone lies a single base off, so this may be a read error. The CDR3 DNA is TGCGGTGCCGGCCCAGGGAATCAGCCCCAGCATTTT. It is translated as CGAGPGNQPQHF. The genes are TRBV20-1 and TRBJ1-5; a possible D gene is TRBD1 (5 bases). CDR1 and CDR2 from the germline V gene are DFQATT and SNEGSKA (reference sequence). The CDR3 covers 12 residues.

Comments on this clone: The junction departs from the called germline gene at one end, perhaps through a read error. V usage is TRBV7-2 and J usage is TRBJ1-1; D is uncertain. Germline V gene data show CDR1 as SGHTA and CDR2 as FQGNSA. This CDR3 has 15 amino acids. CDR3 nucleotides: TGTGCCAGCAGCCGAACTACGTCGGTGAGCACTGTAGCTTTCTTT. Its translation: CASSRTTSVSTVAFF.

Turning to this clone: Other nucleotide sequences in the sample specify the same CDR3. The genes are TRBV7-9 and TRBJ1-1; possible D gene TRBD1, 6 bases. V lost 5 bases and J 5 bases, leaving 18 bases between the germline ends. Germline V gene lookup returns CDR1 SEHNR and CDR2 FQNEAQ (reference sequence). This CDR3 comprises 15 residues. CDR3 DNA: TGTGCCAGCAGCCCACAGGGACGGGGGAATACTGAAGCTTTCTTT. Amino acid sequence: CASSPQGRGNTEAFF.

A few counts support this clone. A read error may explain this, as a much larger clone is one base away. This rearrangement joins TRBV6-1 to TRBJ1-1; no clear D gene. V shed 6 bases and J shed 5 bases, with 13 bases lying between them. CDR3 length: 13 residues. Germline V lookup: CDR1 MNHNS, CDR2 SASEGT. CDR3 in DNA: TGTGCCAGCAGCCTGACCGCCTGGACTGAAGCTTTCTTT. It translates to CASSLTAWTEAFF.

This clone was recorded at least ten times. The genes are TRBV18 and TRBJ2-5; 9 positions agree with TRBD1. The length of the CDR3 is 14 residues. Germline V gives CDR1 KGHSH, CDR2 LQKENI. Unmatched junction bases numbered 3, after V lost 4 bases and J lost 3 bases. As DNA, the CDR3 is TGTGCCAGCTCACGGGACAGGGTAAAAGAGACCCAGTACTTC. Translating gives CASSRDRVKETQYF.

This clone was recorded many times. The gene calls are TRBV6-2 or TRBV6-3 and TRBJ2-7, with TRBD2 as a possible D gene (5 bases). V lost 5 bases and J 0 bases, leaving 14 bases between the germline ends. This CDR3 comprises 15 residues. Per germline, CDR1 MNHEY and CDR2 SVGEGT. CDR3 sequence reads: CASSGGGWSSYEQYF. CDR3 bases: TGTGCCAGCAGTGGAGGCGGATGGAGCTCCTACGAGCAGTACTTC.

This clone has at least ten counts. One base away lies a much larger clone, so this may be a sequencing read error. Other DNA variants within this sample encode the same CDR3. The chain couples TRBV9 to TRBJ2-1; D is uncertain. The germline V gene has CDR1 SGDLS and CDR2 YYNGEE. The CDR3 has 13 residues. This CDR3 is CASSYSITGEQFF. CDR3 coding DNA: TGTGCTAGCAGCTATTCTATTACGGGTGAGCAGTTCTTC.

This clone is judged medium-sized (0.01 to 0.1%). The V gene is TRBV4-3, the J gene TRBJ1-2; D gene ambiguous. The V end lost 5 bases, the J end lost 4 bases, and 23 bases lay between the germline ends. Germline V CDR1 and CDR2: LGHNA, YSLEER. The CDR3 totals 17 residues. The CDR3 sequence is CASSATFGHLLGYGYTF. The DNA of the CDR3 is TGCGCCAGCAGCGCTACATTCGGGCACCTGCTTGGCTATGGCTACACCTTC.

In this sample, this clone turned up many times. The chain uses TRBV19 and TRBJ1-5; maybe TRBD1 (5 bases). V lost 6 bases to trimming and J lost 2 bases, with 11 bases between them. CDR1 and CDR2 from the germline V gene are LNHDA and SQIVND (reference sequence). The CDR3 has 14 residues. The CDR3 sequence is CASRGRGGNQPQHF. In DNA, the CDR3 is TGTGCCAGTAGAGGACGGGGGGGCAATCAGCCCCAGCATTTT.

The table lists this clone with many counts. The chain uses TRBV11-2 and TRBJ2-5, with TRBD1 identical over 9 bases. Looked up from germline, CDR1 is SGHAT and CDR2 is FQNNGV. V lost 5 bases and J lost 5; bases outside the gene matches: 6. This CDR3 contains 14 residues. CDR3 sequence (DNA): TGTGCCAGCAGCGAACAGGGGGCATGGGAGACCCAGTACTTC. This sequence encodes CASSEQGAWETQYF.

In this sample, this clone turned up many times. This sequence may be a read error, since a much larger clone differs from it by one base. Within the sample, other DNA sequences also encode this same CDR3. V and J are TRBV20-1 and TRBJ2-7; tentatively, D is TRBD2 (5 bases). The germline CDR1 and CDR2 sequences are DFQATT and SNEGSKA (reference sequence). The length of the CDR3 is 18 residues. The V end lost 3 bases, the J end lost 3 bases, and 27 bases lay between the germline ends. The CDR3 sequence is CSARNDLEGVWAGYEQYF. The CDR3 DNA reads TGCAGTGCTAGGAACGACTTAGAGGGTGTGTGGGCCGGCTACGAGCAGTACTTC.

The chain employs TRBV7-2 and TRBJ2-7; D may correspond to TRBD1 or TRBD2 (5 bases each). Germline V lookup: CDR1 SGHTA, CDR2 FQGNSA. The germline V and J ends were trimmed by 1 base and 3 bases, with 13 bases remaining between them. CDR3 length equals 15 residues. DNA of the CDR3: TGTGCCAGCAGCTTAGTTGGGACCGAGTACTACGAGCAGTACTTC. Translation gives CASSLVGTEYYEQYF.